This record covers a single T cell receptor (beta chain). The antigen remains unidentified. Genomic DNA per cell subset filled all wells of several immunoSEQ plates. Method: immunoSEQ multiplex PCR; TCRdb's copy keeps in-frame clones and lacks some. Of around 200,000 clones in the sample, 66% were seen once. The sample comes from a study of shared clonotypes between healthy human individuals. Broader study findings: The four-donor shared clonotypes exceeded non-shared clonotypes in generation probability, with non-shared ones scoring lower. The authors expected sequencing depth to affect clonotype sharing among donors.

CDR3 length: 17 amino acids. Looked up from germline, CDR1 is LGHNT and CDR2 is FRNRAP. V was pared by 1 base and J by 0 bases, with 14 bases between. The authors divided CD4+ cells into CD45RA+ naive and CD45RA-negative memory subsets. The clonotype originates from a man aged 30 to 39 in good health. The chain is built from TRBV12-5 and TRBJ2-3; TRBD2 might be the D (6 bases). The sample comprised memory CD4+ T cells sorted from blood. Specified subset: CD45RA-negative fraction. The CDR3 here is CASGLELARPSTDTQYF. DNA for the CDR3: TGTGCTAGTGGTTTGGAGCTAGCGAGACCTAGCACAGATACGCAGTATTTT.